This TCR beta chain was identified during a study of blood T cell repertoires in COVID-19 (dated by TCRdb to the early 2020s). For context, the study as a whole: Samples from collaborators originated in the United States, Italy and Spain and spanned both the acute and convalescent phases of COVID-19. The prospective study material was composed of cDNA or gDNA derived from T cells, B-cell-depleted T cells, or PBMCs. Deeply sampled blood TCRbeta repertoires from subjects exposed to, actively infected with, or recovered from COVID-19 were included in the dataset. A freely available public database, intended as a resource for researchers studying the immune response to SARS-CoV-2, is where the repertoires were released. Samples came from the ongoing ImmuneRACE study (first 160 participants) plus 1,254 subjects from 6 global collaborators. Nearly every sample came with metadata listing a de-identified subject ID, COVID-19 status, age in years and sex. Where available, HLA class I and class II types were obtained from metadata supplied by the sample provider rather than from assay-based typing.

The immunoSEQ Assay, a bias-controlled multiplex PCR, was used to amplify TCRbeta CDR3 regions from genomic DNA. In the authors' own workflow: The number of nucleated cells in each sample was estimated from the amplification of reference gene primers within the assay. Sequence reads were collapsed and filtered to measure the absolute abundance of every unique TCRbeta CDR3 rearrangement. Productive Simpson clonality was computed per sample as the square root of Simpson's diversity index over productive rearrangements. TCRdb mirrors the immuneACCESS table, restricted to in-frame sequences. Some clones are absent from its copies; in checked studies, under half trace to an unresolved V gene, and the reason for the others is unknown. The V and J calls and clone size are taken from that table; D and trimming were inferred from the DNA. The sample table shows just over 250,000 clones, and around 90% are seen once. About 4% of the sample goes to the ten largest clones.

General findings and caveats noted by the study authors: The amount of clinical and demographic metadata varied by source and participant and was provided uncurated.

Another Seattle source contributed samples from volunteer blood donors who had recovered from COVID-19. Each collaborating institution followed its own protocols to collect whole blood in K2EDTA tubes. For TCRbeta analysis, collaborators shipped samples as frozen whole blood, isolated PBMCs, or DNA extracted from either of those sample types. A note on this clone: Its antigen is still unknown. Base qualities are missing; no much larger clone stands one base away.

The germline ends are 11 bases apart after V is trimmed by 0 bases and J by 5 bases. From its cysteine to its phenylalanine, the CDR3 spans 15 amino acids. Just the 45-base CDR3 DNA is kept, in frame starting at base 1. From the germline V gene, CDR1 is LGHNA and CDR2 is YNFKEQ. The receptor was isolated from a man between 60 and 70 years old who had recovered from COVID-19. The rearrangement joined TRBV4-2 to TRBJ2-1, with a tentative D gene TRBD2 over 5 matching bases. The sample comprised peripheral blood. CDR3 sequence: CASSQESRTDNEQFF. The nucleotide sequence reads TGTGCCAGCAGCCAAGAGTCCCGGACTGACAATGAGCAGTTCTTC.